This note documents a single T cell receptor (beta chain) sequence. Its antigen has not been determined. Base quality data are lacking; no much larger clone is found one base away. In the prospective study, participants were roughly 18 to 89 years old, resided in about two dozen geographic areas of the United States, and were enrolled through a virtual design. Cohort assignment in the prospective study relied on participant-reported clinical history from a screening survey and a study questionnaire. Recovered participants in ImmuneRACE Cohort 3 were defined by two consecutive negative NP/OP PCR tests, clearance by a healthcare professional, or resolution of symptoms. Each participant in the prospective study had whole blood, serum and a nasopharyngeal or oropharyngeal swab collected by mobile phlebotomists. Prospective study participants could optionally give additional blood draws and questionnaires over a roughly two-month period. Before DNA extraction, blood samples from the prospective study were shipped at room temperature or frozen.

The immunoSEQ Assay, a bias-controlled multiplex PCR, was used to amplify TCRbeta CDR3 regions from genomic DNA. The published analysis was carried out like this. The number of nucleated cells in each sample was estimated by amplification of reference gene primers within the assay. To quantify the absolute abundance of each unique TCRbeta CDR3 rearrangement, sequence reads were collapsed and filtered. Productive Simpson clonality was computed per sample as the square root of Simpson's diversity index over productive rearrangements. In TCRdb, the immuneACCESS table is reduced to in-frame sequences with V and J assigned. These tables do not hold every clone; where another copy was compared, an unresolved V gene accounts for under half, and the others remain unexplained. The V and J calls and clone size are taken from that table; D and trimming were inferred from the DNA. Here the sample has about 130,000 clones; roughly 87% occur a single time. The biggest ten clones account for over 15% of the sample.

The sample is drawn from a study of blood T cell repertoires in COVID-19 (dated by TCRdb to 2018 to 2021). Describing the broader study: Samples from collaborators originated in the United States, Italy and Spain and spanned both the acute and convalescent phases of COVID-19. The prospective study material was composed of cDNA or gDNA derived from T cells, B-cell-depleted T cells, or PBMCs. Deeply sampled blood TCRbeta repertoires from subjects exposed to, actively infected with, or recovered from COVID-19 were included in the dataset. The repertoires were released in a freely available public database meant as a resource for research on the immune response to SARS-CoV-2. The samples were drawn from the first 160 participants of the ongoing ImmuneRACE study and from under 1,500 subjects provided by 6 global collaborators. The sample metadata nearly always contained a de-identified subject ID, COVID-19 status, age in years and sex. Where HLA class I and class II types were available, the types were taken from metadata supplied by the sample provider, not from assay-based typing.

V is reduced by 8 bases and J by 3 bases, leaving a spacing of 5 bases between them. Per the germline V gene, WSHSY is the CDR1 and SAAADI is the CDR2. Taken from cysteine to phenylalanine, the CDR3 has 10 residues. Only the CDR3 DNA is retained, 30 bases long and in frame from the first base. The investigation overall reported the following: The quantity of clinical and demographic metadata differed by source and by participant and was supplied without curation.

This clonotype originated in a man aged 30 to 39 who had recovered from COVID-19. Sequenced input: PBMCs or T cells enriched from blood (not recorded which). The rearrangement joined TRBV10-2 to TRBJ2-7; the D gene cannot be resolved reliably. CDR3 protein: CASRHYEQYF. The nucleotide sequence reads as follows: TGCGCCAGCCGACACTACGAGCAGTACTTC.